This TCR beta chain was sequenced for a study of blood T cells in healthy people across ages. Donors were systemically healthy Caucasian individuals from Russia aged 6 to 90 years. Germline CDR1 and CDR2: SGHRS and YFSETQ. This CDR3 comprises 15 residues. Trimming shortened V by 1 base and J by 8 bases, and 15 bases separated the two germline ends. For the second PCR, which ran for about 6 to 11 cycles, a sample-barcoded 5' primer and a J-beta primer mix were used. TCRdb reprocessed the 5' RACE reads via MiXCR and lists one record per CDR3 protein. Of over 1,500,000 distinct CDR3 sequences in the sample, about 50% were seen once.

This receptor was identified in a woman aged 40 to 50 in good health. The chain uses TRBV5-1 and TRBJ1-4; D call uncertain. The sequenced material came from blood. This chain's CDR3 is CASSLLASGGEKLFF. The CDR3 DNA reads as TGCGCCAGCAGCTTGTTGGCTTCTGGAGGGGAAAAACTGTTTTTT.